This T cell receptor beta chain was found in a study of T cells in Graves' hyperthyroidism and ophthalmopathy. Turning to the study itself: Peripheral blood collection took place at initial diagnosis, before any treatment. Points from the study as a whole: Patients with ophthalmopathy were separated from those with stable hyperthyroidism by a 13 V-J model. Most thyroid clonotypes expanded above 0.001 were also detected in blood.

Diagnostic assessment was based on clinical symptoms, serum thyroxine and TRAb, thyroid ultrasound and orbital computed tomography. RNA transcripts yielded amplified TCR beta CDR3 regions. A first-round RT-PCR of the TCR CDR3 used the HTBI primer set. TCRdb itself ran the multiplex PCR reads through MiXCR, one entry per CDR3 protein. The sample carries about 590,000 distinct CDR3 sequences, over 12% recorded once. A remark on this clonotype: Its antigen is still unknown.

This TCR derives from a woman aged 18-29 years with Graves' ophthalmopathy. Sequenced sample: blood.

CDR3 nucleotide sequence: TGTGCCAGCAGCGCGGGACCCAACTCCTACGAGCAGTACTTC. Translating gives CASSAGPNSYEQYF. V and J are TRBV9 and TRBJ2-7, with D perhaps assigned TRBD1 or TRBD2 (5 bases each). The CDR3 spans 14 residues. Per germline, CDR1 SGDLS and CDR2 YYNGEE. The V and J ends lost 3 bases and 0 bases respectively, with 10 bases between them.